These 22 T cell receptor beta chains were sequenced from one sample in a study of tumor-infiltrating lymphocytes in primary liver carcinoma. Co-extracting RNA and DNA was done with roughly 17-34 mg of unsorted bulk tissue as input. A primer matching the constant region was used to make TCR beta cDNA from approximately 520 ng of total RNA. Three nested multiplex PCR rounds of slightly modified ARM-PCR generated TCR beta libraries. It was with TRBV1-TRBV30 forward primers and a C-beta reverse primer that the first two PCR rounds were run, at roughly 11 cycles each. TCRdb recomputed calls from the multiplex PCR reads with MiXCR, one row per CDR3 protein. Altogether roughly 100,000 distinct CDR3 sequences are present, roughly four fifths being singletons, with the ten largest covering approximately 20%. Input material: liver tumor tissue from sampling region 3. Sample subset: tumor region T3, left-lateral pole. The receptors originated from a man aged 40-55 years with primary liver carcinoma and hepatitis B virus infection.

This clonotype was observed a handful of times. This may be a read error: a much more frequent sequence differs by one nucleotide. CDR3: CTSQNGETQYF. The CDR3 DNA is TGTACCAGCCAAAACGGAGAGACCCAGTACTTC. V gene TRBV6-2 or TRBV6-3 combines with J gene TRBJ2-5; D call uncertain. The germline gives CDR1 MNHEY, CDR2 SVGEGT. The CDR3 contains 11 residues.

This clonotype was found a few times. This CDR3 is missing its conserved last phenylalanine or tryptophan, likely due to a read error. V is TRBV6-5 and J is TRBJ1-1; maybe TRBD1 (6 bases). This CDR3 contains 15 residues. The germline V gene has CDR1 MNHEY and CDR2 SVGAGI. V dropped 0 bases and J dropped 5 bases, with 13 bases sitting between them. This CDR3 is CASSYSIGGGTEAFI. As DNA, the CDR3 is TGTGCCAGCAGTTACTCGATTGGGGGCGGAACTGAAGCTTTCATT.

Notes on this clonotype: A read error is possible here, since a much larger clone lies one base away. DNA for the CDR3: TGTGCCAGCAGTGCGGGAGAGGGGCGCAACACTGAAGCTTTCTTT. The encoded protein is CASSAGEGRNTEAFF. The V and J genes are TRBV2 and TRBJ1-1; a possible D gene is TRBD1 (5 bases). Trimming cost V 4 bases and J 2 bases, with 14 bases left between them. The CDR3 extends over 15 amino acids. Germline values: CDR1 SNHLY, CDR2 FYNNEI. Full variable domain (outside the CDR3, taken from reference TRBV2 and TRBJ1-1): EPEVTQTPSHQVTQMGQEVILRCVPISNHLYFYWYRQILGQKVEFLVSFYNNEISEKSEIFDDQFSVERPDGSNFTLKIRSTKLEDSAMYFCASSAGEGRNTEAFFGQGTRLTVV.

Remarks on this clonotype: One end of the junction varies from germline; a read error may be responsible. V and J are TRBV12-3 or TRBV12-4 and TRBJ1-4; D is unresolved. This CDR3 region has 14 residues. CDR3 amino acids: CASSLSGVGEKVLF. In DNA form, the CDR3 reads TGTGCCAGCAGTTTAAGTGGGGTTGGTGAAAAAGTGCTTTTT.

This clonotype was detected only a few times. A single base separates this from a much larger clone, so it may be a read error. CDR3 residues: CASSLGTRDYGYTF. The CDR3 DNA sequence: TGCGCCAGCAGCTTGGGGACCAGGGATTACGGCTACACCTTC. This chain links TRBV5-1 with TRBJ1-2; weak D call: TRBD1 (5 bases). The germline V gene encodes CDR1 SGHRS and CDR2 YFSETQ. V gave up 0 bases and J gave up 8 bases, with 14 bases separating them. This CDR3 has 14 residues.

As for this clonotype: One base away lies a much larger clone, so this may be a sequencing read error. The chain recombines TRBV14 with TRBJ2-5, with D unclear. Germline lookup yields CDR1 SGHDN and CDR2 FVKESK. CDR3 size: 15 residues. The CDR3 nucleotides read TGTGCCAGCAGCCAAGATTTAGGGTACCAAGAGGCCCAGTACTTC. This gives the protein CASSQDLGYQEAQYF.

Notes on this clonotype: An end of the junction differs from the germline gene, which may be a read error. The genes are TRBV11-3 and TRBJ2-5; 13 bases are shared with TRBD2. The CDR3 is 17 amino acids. Germline V gene data show CDR1 as SGHNT and CDR2 as YENEEA. The CDR3 protein is CPSSLWTSGSPLETQYF. CDR3 in DNA: TGTCCCAGCAGCCTTTGGACTAGCGGGAGTCCTTTGGAGACCCAGTACTTC.

As for this clonotype: Its ends do not fully match the called genes, so a read error is possible. The gene calls are TRBV6-2 or TRBV6-3 and TRBJ2-1; TRBD2 might be the D (6 bases). CDR3 length: 14 amino acids. Germline values: CDR1 MNHEY, CDR2 SVGEGT. The CDR3 reads CVSRQLEGLGEQFF. CDR3 DNA: TGTGTCAGCAGGCAGCTGGAGGGTCTAGGTGAGCAGTTCTTC.

This clonotype occurred a few times. V gene TRBV19 combines with J gene TRBJ1-5, with no clear D. The ends were cut back, 6 bases at V and 1 base at J, with 10 bases in the middle. Germline CDR1 reads LNHDA; CDR2 reads SQIVND (reference sequence). The CDR3 sequence is 14 residues long. For the CDR3, the DNA is TGTGCCAGTAGCATCCTGGGAAGCAATCAGCCCCAGCATTTT. This encodes CASSILGSNQPQHF.

A note on this clonotype: The CDR3 end shows no conserved phenylalanine or tryptophan, and so a read error is likely. The limits of the CDR3 on the DNA are not certain, so only TCRdb's listed CDR3 is given. The J gene is TRBJ2-2, the V gene TRBV11-3; TRBD1 is the table's D call and was not checked against the DNA. Ends included, the CDR3 has 15 residues. Germline V CDR1 and CDR2: SGHNT, YENEEA. CDR3 protein: CASSLATGGTGELFI.

A remark on this clonotype: In this CDR3 the conserved last residue, phenylalanine or tryptophan, is missing, so a read error is likely. The rearrangement joins TRBV4-3 to TRBJ2-7, with 10 bases aligning to TRBD2. V shed 0 bases and J 8 bases; nucleotides not matched to a gene: 10. The CDR3 sequence is 16 residues long. CDR1 LGHNA and CDR2 YSLEER come from the germline V gene. This chain's CDR3 is CASSQDRASGRRQQYY. The CDR3, as DNA: TGCGCCAGCAGCCAAGATCGGGCTAGCGGGAGACGGCAGCAGTACTAC.

In regard to this clonotype: The junction shows a germline mismatch at one end, possibly a read error. The V call is TRBV29-1, the J call TRBJ2-3; no definite D call. CDR1 and CDR2 (germline): SQVTM, ANQGSEA. CDR3 size: 11 residues. The CDR3 loop reads CNVEDGVAQYF. DNA for the CDR3: TGCAACGTTGAAGATGGGGTAGCTCAGTATTTT.

Note on this clonotype: The junction departs from the called germline gene at one end, perhaps through a read error. J is TRBJ2-5 and V is TRBV12-3 or TRBV12-4; D call uncertain. The CDR3 length is 13 residues. Here the CDR3 reads CASSLSRVETRYF. The CDR3, as DNA: TGTGCCAGCAGTTTATCCCGGGTGGAAACCCGGTACTTC.

In the case of this clonotype: The CDR3 does not close with the conserved phenylalanine or tryptophan, likely indicating a read error. The chain links TRBV12-3 or TRBV12-4 to TRBJ2-5, with a tentative D call TRBD2 (5 bases). This CDR3 comprises 12 residues. For the CDR3, the DNA is TGTGCCTGCAGTTTAGCGCGGGAGACCCAGTACTTA. It translates to CACSLARETQYL.

A note on this clonotype: The junction departs from germline at one end; a sequencing error may be responsible. This chain joins TRBV4-3 and TRBJ2-2; TRBD1 or TRBD2 may be the D gene (5 bases each). This CDR3 comprises 18 residues. The germline CDR1 and CDR2 sequences are LGHNA and YSLEER. As DNA, the CDR3 is TGCGCCAACAGCCAAACCACCAGCGGACATACGAACACAGGGGAGCTGTTTTTT. Protein: CANSQTTSGHTNTGELFF.

As for this clonotype: The germline gene is not matched at one end of the junction; a read error may be the cause. This chain uses TRBV6-5 with TRBJ2-2; D is uncertain. Germline CDR1 is MNHEY and CDR2 is SVGAGI. The CDR3 consists of 14 residues. For the CDR3, the DNA is TGTGCCAGTAGTTACGGAATGAACACCGGGGAGCTGTTTTTT. Protein: CASSYGMNTGELFF.

For this clonotype: A much larger clone lies one base from this, so it may be a read error. The CDR3 end shows no conserved phenylalanine or tryptophan, and so a read error is likely. The DNA is omitted, as the CDR3 cannot be located on it reliably, and the CDR3 follows TCRdb's listing. This rearrangement joins TRBV7-9 to TRBJ2-7; TRBD1 is the table's D call, not checked against the DNA. The CDR3 is 13 amino acids in total, end residues counted. Germline V CDR1 and CDR2: SEHNR, FQNEAQ (reference sequence). The CDR3 here is CASSLGAELPLYC.

To note about this clonotype: Since the CDR3 does not end with the conserved phenylalanine or tryptophan, this likely comes from a read error. The chain has TRBV24-1 and TRBJ2-1; TRBD2 matches at 11 bases. This CDR3 spans 18 amino acids. V trimming: 5 bases; J trimming: 6 bases; junction bases outside the gene matches: 14. CDR1 and CDR2 from the germline V gene are KGHDR and SFDVKD. CDR3 protein: CATSGHQGTSGRINEQFI. In DNA form, the CDR3 reads TGTGCCACCAGTGGTCACCAGGGAACTAGCGGGAGAATCAATGAGCAGTTCATC.

This clonotype has just a few counts. Sequence at one end of the junction differs from germline and may be a read error. This chain connects TRBV29-1 to TRBJ2-2, with D tentatively TRBD2 (6 bases). Germline CDR1 is SQVTM and CDR2 is ANQGSEA. There are 13 residues in the CDR3. The CDR3 spells CSVLREDTGELLF. The CDR3, as DNA: TGCAGCGTTCTCAGGGAGGACACCGGGGAGCTGCTATTT.

Notes on this clonotype: The conserved closing phenylalanine or tryptophan is absent in this CDR3, likely reflecting a read error. This chain joins TRBV5-1 and TRBJ2-1, with 9 bases fitting TRBD2. Germline V gene data show CDR1 as SGHRS and CDR2 as YFSETQ. CDR3 length: 17 residues. CDR3 loop: CANSSSSGLASHNEQFI. The CDR3 nucleotides read TGCGCCAACAGCTCCTCCTCCGGACTAGCGTCCCACAATGAGCAGTTCATC.

This clonotype was detected ten times or more. CDR3 in amino acids: CASSSSRYGYTF. The DNA for the CDR3 is TGTGCCAGCAGTTCGTCCAGATATGGCTACACCTTC. This sequence joins TRBV28 and TRBJ1-2, with D hard to call. Trimming cost V 4 bases and J 5 bases, with 8 bases left between them. Germline-derived CDR1 and CDR2 are MDHEN and SYDVKM. The CDR3 totals 12 residues.

A remark on this clonotype: Since a much larger clone is just one base distant, this may be a read error. The gene calls are TRBV5-1 and TRBJ1-3; no clear D. The CDR3 is made up of 15 amino acids. Germline V gene data show CDR1 as SGHRS and CDR2 as YFSETQ. CDR3 sequence: CASSLPDPSRNTIYF. The CDR3 nucleotides read TGCGCCAGCAGCTTGCCAGACCCCTCTAGAAACACCATATATTTT.